The 19 T cell receptor beta chains below were found in one sample sequenced in a study of T cells after yellow fever vaccination. TCRdb re-called the 5' RACE reads through MiXCR, storing one row per CDR3 protein. The sample contains under 250,000 distinct CDR3 sequences, 6.9% of which appear only once. The sample consisted of CD4+ T cells sorted from PBMCs, taken 15 days after the yellow fever booster vaccination. These receptors originate from a man younger than 40 who received the YFV17D yellow fever vaccine.

This clonotype came up many times. The chain couples TRBV27 to TRBJ2-5, with 8 nucleotides matching TRBD1. With 4 bases clipped from V and 4 bases from J, the junction kept 11 bases outside the gene matches. CDR3 length: 16 residues. Germline V gene data show CDR1 as MNHEY and CDR2 as SMNVEV (reference sequence). The CDR3 is CASSSARIGQGETQYF. DNA for the CDR3: TGTGCCAGCAGTTCCGCGAGGATCGGACAGGGAGAGACCCAGTACTTC.

This clonotype was counted ten times or more. The rearrangement joins TRBV5-1 to TRBJ2-7; 9 nucleotides match TRBD2. V lost 0 bases and J lost 3; bases outside the gene matches: 4. Germline-derived CDR1 and CDR2 are SGHRS and YFSETQ. The CDR3 totals 15 residues. DNA of the CDR3: TGCGCCAGCAGCTTGGAGGGTAGCGGGAGCTACGAGCAGTACTTC. Protein sequence: CASSLEGSGSYEQYF.

CDR3 in DNA: TGCGCCAGCAGTCAAGGTAGCAAATCATCCTACGAGCAGTACTTC. Translated: CASSQGSKSSYEQYF. This chain uses TRBV23-1 with TRBJ2-7; D gene uncertain. TRBV23-1 is an ORF; its function is uncertain. V was clipped by 2 bases and J by 1 base, with 12 bases between them. CDR3 length equals 15 residues.

This clonotype has a count of ten or more. The CDR3 loop reads CAISEPLGPTYEQYF. The CDR3 coding sequence is TGTGCCATCAGTGAGCCCCTAGGACCCACCTACGAGCAGTACTTC. The V and J genes are TRBV10-3 and TRBJ2-7, with no clear D. The CDR3 consists of 15 residues. With 2 bases removed from V and 2 bases from J, the gap between germline ends came to 13 bases. In germline, CDR1 is ENHRY, CDR2 SYGVKD.

This clonotype was seen ten or more times. The J gene is TRBJ2-5, the V gene TRBV6-6; 7 bases fit TRBD2. Losses at the gene ends were 2 bases for V and 4 bases for J; bases not matched to a gene: 1. The CDR3 is made up of 13 amino acids. Germline CDR1 and CDR2: MNHNY and SVGAGI (reference sequence). The CDR3 DNA reads as TGTGCCAGCAGTTACGGGGAGGGAGAGACCCAGTACTTC. This sequence encodes CASSYGEGETQYF.

The chain has TRBV19 and TRBJ1-2; D unresolved. CDR1 and CDR2 (germline): LNHDA, SQIVND (reference sequence). The CDR3 loop spans 10 amino acids. V was cut by 9 bases and J by 3 bases, with 5 bases left in between. The CDR3 nucleotides read TGTGCCAGGACGGACTATGGCTACACCTTC. This encodes CARTDYGYTF.

This clonotype occurred a few times. This sequence joins TRBV14 and TRBJ2-5; D is possibly TRBD2 (6 bases). Germline V gives CDR1 SGHDN, CDR2 FVKESK. Trimming shortened V by 3 bases and J by 5 bases, and 13 bases separated the two germline ends. This CDR3 is 14 amino acids long. CDR3: CASSHRLDWETQYF. CDR3 bases: TGTGCCAGCAGCCACCGACTAGACTGGGAGACCCAGTACTTC.

This clonotype occurred a few times. The V and J genes are TRBV12-3 or TRBV12-4 and TRBJ2-5, with TRBD1 identical over 8 bases. The CDR3 is 13 residues long. The V and J ends lost 7 bases and 3 bases, in that order; junction bases with no gene match: 4. The DNA of the CDR3 is TGTGCCAGCACCCGACAGGGGAAAGAGACCCAGTACTTC. Translating gives CASTRQGKETQYF.

This clonotype was seen many times. J is TRBJ1-5 and V is TRBV20-1; no firm D call. V was trimmed by 1 base and J by 2 bases, leaving 6 bases between them. The CDR3 contains 13 residues. The germline CDR1 and CDR2 sequences are DFQATT and SNEGSKA (reference sequence). CDR3 region: CSARGAGNQPQHF. DNA of the CDR3: TGCAGTGCTAGAGGAGCAGGCAATCAGCCCCAGCATTTT.

The V gene is TRBV20-1, the J gene TRBJ2-7, with 11 bases fitting TRBD2. Germline CDR1 reads DFQATT; CDR2 reads SNEGSKA (reference sequence). V trimming: 5 bases; J trimming: 6 bases; junction bases outside the gene matches: 9. CDR3 length equals 14 residues. CDR3 coding DNA: TGCAGTGCTGTAGCGGGAGGGCCTCTATCCGAGCAGTACTTC. It translates to CSAVAGGPLSEQYF.

This clonotype was counted a few times. V is TRBV20-1 and J is TRBJ2-3; tentative D call: TRBD1 (6 bases). V lost 1 base to trimming and J lost 4 bases, with 9 bases between them. Germline V gives CDR1 DFQATT, CDR2 SNEGSKA (reference sequence). The CDR3 is 13 residues long. The CDR3 is CSARVGAADTQYF. CDR3 coding DNA: TGCAGTGCTAGAGTGGGGGCGGCAGATACGCAGTATTTT.

About this clonotype: The junction departs from germline at one end; a sequencing error may be responsible. CDR3 sequence (DNA): TGTGCCATCAGCTTGTCGGGGGATACGCAGTATTTT. Residues: CAISLSGDTQYF. This chain joins TRBV7-2 and TRBJ2-3; D may be TRBD2 (5 bases). The germline CDR1 and CDR2 sequences are SGHTA and FQGNSA. The CDR3 spans 12 residues.

The chain is built from TRBV19 and TRBJ2-1; 7 bases line up with TRBD2. Unmatched junction bases numbered 22, after V lost 9 bases and J lost 8 bases. CDR3 size: 17 residues. CDR1 is LNHDA and CDR2 is SQIVND in the germline V gene (reference sequence). CDR3 nucleotide sequence: TGTGCCAGCCACCAACGGGGGGTTTGGGGGATCGGGGATGAGCAGTTCTTC. Translated, it gives CASHQRGVWGIGDEQFF.

The rearrangement links TRBV3-1 to TRBJ2-5; no reliable D call. V was trimmed by 0 bases and J by 5 bases, leaving 13 bases between them. Germline assignment: CDR1 LGHDT and CDR2 YNNKEL (reference sequence). CDR3 length equals 15 residues. This CDR3 reads CASSQDIGEWETQYF. The CDR3 region has the DNA TGTGCCAGCAGCCAAGACATTGGAGAGTGGGAGACCCAGTACTTC.

At least ten counts were recorded for this clonotype. The chain joins TRBV5-1 to TRBJ2-1, with D unresolved. Germline CDR1 reads SGHRS; CDR2 reads YFSETQ. Trimming took 0 bases from V and 9 from J, leaving 10 bases between them. This CDR3 contains 13 residues. The CDR3 bases are TGCGCCAGCAGCTTGGAACAAGCCCCTGAGCAGTTCTTC. It yields the protein CASSLEQAPEQFF. Full variable domain (outside the CDR3, taken from reference TRBV5-1 and TRBJ2-1): KAGVTQTPRYLIKTRGQQVTLSCSPISGHRSVSWYQQTPGQGLQFLFEYFSETQRNKGNFPGRFSGRQFSNSRSEMNVSTLELGDSALYLCASSLEQAPEQFFGPGTRLTVL.

This clonotype was detected many times. V is TRBV20-1 and J is TRBJ1-5; TRBD1 might be the D (5 bases). The CDR3 runs to 14 residues. Germline values: CDR1 DFQATT, CDR2 SNEGSKA (reference sequence). V shed 3 bases and J shed 0 bases, with 9 bases lying between them. CDR3 bases: TGCAGTGCTAGCCCAGGGAATAGCAATCAGCCCCAGCATTTT. Protein sequence: CSASPGNSNQPQHF.

The chain joins TRBV7-6 to TRBJ2-5; D might be TRBD1 (6 bases). The V end lost 5 bases, the J end lost 3 bases, and 7 bases lay between the germline ends. The CDR3 consists of 12 residues. Germline lookup yields CDR1 SGHVS and CDR2 FNYEAQ. The chain's CDR3 is CASSKGEETQYF. DNA for the CDR3: TGTGCCAGCAGCAAGGGGGAAGAGACCCAGTACTTC.

This clonotype has only a few counts. This chain uses TRBV12-3 or TRBV12-4 with TRBJ1-2, with no clear D. The CDR3 spans 14 residues. The V gene lost 1 base and the J gene lost 4 bases, with 10 bases spanning the gap. CDR3 amino acids: CASSLGNRVYGYTF. CDR3 nucleotides: TGTGCCAGCAGTTTAGGCAATAGGGTCTATGGCTACACCTTC.

This clonotype was observed a few times. The gene calls are TRBV6-5 and TRBJ1-6; 7 nucleotides agree with TRBD1. V shed 0 bases, J shed 5 bases, and the junction held 4 bases outside the gene matches. The V gene's germline CDR1 is MNHEY and CDR2 SVGAGI. This CDR3 region has 16 residues. CDR3 bases: TGTGCCAGCAGTTACTCCGGACAGGTCAATAATTCACCCCTCCACTTT. It yields the protein CASSYSGQVNNSPLHF.